Listed below are T cell receptor beta chains from one sample, sequenced in a study of CD8+ T cells in alopecia areata. The assay was immunoSEQ multiplex PCR, and TCRdb's table has in-frame clones only and misses some. This table holds some 180,000 clones, over 55% found once. The sequences come from CD4+ T cells sorted from blood, collected at week 0. Source of these receptors: a human donor with alopecia areata. CDR3s include the opening cysteine and the closing phenylalanine or tryptophan. A D gene is named only where the DNA matches it firmly. A clone size is listed for some rows: how often the clone was seen (once, few, many), or a class if it is expanded.

D: -; size: -; J: TRBJ2-3; V: TRBV10-3; CDR3: CAISAGGADTQYF; DNA: TGTGCCATCAGTGCCGGGGGAGCAGATACGCAGTATTTT
D: -; size: -; J: TRBJ1-5; V: TRBV6-5; CDR3: CASSDGDQPQHF; DNA: TGTGCCAGCAGTGACGGCGATCAGCCCCAGCATTTT
D: -; size: once; J: TRBJ2-5; V: TRBV13; CDR3: CASSLGRGTQETQYF; DNA: TGTGCCAGCAGCTTAGGCCGGGGGACCCAAGAGACCCAGTACTTC
D: -; size: -; J: TRBJ2-3; V: TRBV9; CDR3: CASSVGGFGGIDTQYF; DNA: TGTGCCAGCAGCGTAGGCGGTTTTGGAGGCATCGATACGCAGTATTTT
D: TRBD1; size: -; J: TRBJ2-1; V: TRBV30; CDR3: CAWSRDRGIYNEQFF; DNA: TGTGCCTGGAGTCGGGACAGGGGAATTTACAATGAGCAGTTCTTC
D: -; size: -; J: TRBJ2-3; V: TRBV29-1; CDR3: CSVGFVPDTQYF; DNA: TGCAGCGTTGGGTTCGTACCAGATACGCAGTATTTT
D: -; size: once; J: TRBJ2-6; V: TRBV5-1; CDR3: CASSTSEVGANVLTF; DNA: TGCGCCAGCAGCACGTCGGAGGTTGGGGCCAACGTCCTGACTTTC
D: TRBD1; size: once; J: TRBJ1-1; V: TRBV7-6; CDR3: CASSPWDSGEAFF; DNA: TGTGCCAGCAGCCCGTGGGACAGTGGTGAAGCTTTCTTT
D: -; size: -; J: TRBJ2-1; V: TRBV28; CDR3: CASSSASASSYNEQFF; DNA: TGTGCCAGCAGTTCAGCTAGCGCCAGCTCCTACAATGAGCAGTTCTTC
D: -; size: -; J: TRBJ1-6; V: TRBV30; CDR3: CAWSEHDNSPLHF; DNA: TGTGCCTGGAGTGAACATGATAATTCACCCCTCCACTTT
D: -; size: -; J: TRBJ1-1; V: TRBV5-1; CDR3: CASSLGANTEAFF; DNA: TGCGCCAGCAGCTTGGGAGCGAACACTGAAGCTTTCTTT
D: TRBD1; size: -; J: TRBJ2-7; V: TRBV10-3; CDR3: CAISGDRGASYEQYF; DNA: TGTGCCATCAGTGGCGACAGGGGGGCATCCTACGAGCAGTACTTC
D: -; size: few; J: TRBJ2-5; V: TRBV29-1; CDR3: CSVDRDSAETQYF; DNA: TGCAGCGTTGACCGTGATTCTGCGGAGACCCAGTACTTC
D: -; size: -; J: TRBJ2-1; V: TRBV9; CDR3: CASSVAAGANNEQFF; DNA: TGTGCCAGCAGCGTAGCGGCGGGGGCGAACAATGAGCAGTTCTTC
D: -; size: -; J: TRBJ1-1; V: TRBV7-2; CDR3: CASSAHMGSTEAFF; DNA: TGTGCCAGCAGCGCCCATATGGGGAGCACTGAAGCTTTCTTT
D: -; size: -; J: TRBJ1-2; V: TRBV5-6; CDR3: CASSLVGMGYGYTF; DNA: TGTGCCAGCAGCTTGGTGGGGATGGGCTATGGCTACACCTTC
D: TRBD1; size: -; J: TRBJ1-2; V: TRBV2; CDR3: CASSDQGAYGYTF; DNA: TGTGCCAGCAGTGACCAGGGGGCTTATGGCTACACCTTC
D: -; size: -; J: TRBJ1-1; V: TRBV30; CDR3: CAWSEAAVNTEAFF; DNA: TGTGCCTGGAGTGAGGCGGCGGTTAACACTGAAGCTTTCTTT
D: -; size: -; J: TRBJ2-1; V: TRBV4-3; CDR3: CASSQRAEYNEQFF; DNA: TGCGCCAGCAGCCAACGGGCGGAGTACAATGAGCAGTTCTTC
D: -; size: once; J: TRBJ1-5; V: TRBV29-1; CDR3: CSVGGVNQPQHF; DNA: TGCAGCGTTGGTGGAGTTAATCAGCCCCAGCATTTT
D: -; size: -; J: TRBJ1-2; V: TRBV30; CDR3: CAWSVPPDNYGYTF; DNA: TGTGCCTGGAGTGTACCCCCTGATAACTATGGCTACACCTTC
D: -; size: -; J: TRBJ1-1; V: TRBV5-1; CDR3: CASSLSGKTEAFF; DNA: TGCGCCAGCAGCTTGTCAGGGAAAACTGAAGCTTTCTTT
D: -; size: once; J: TRBJ1-6; V: TRBV27; CDR3: CASSVRAGSWSPLHF; DNA: TGTGCCAGCAGTGTACGGGCGGGTTCGTGGTCACCCCTCCACTTT
D: -; size: -; J: TRBJ1-1; V: TRBV7-2; CDR3: CASSLQADGRTEAFF; DNA: TGTGCCAGCAGCTTACAAGCTGATGGGAGGACTGAAGCTTTCTTT
D: -; size: -; J: TRBJ1-5; V: TRBV30; CDR3: CAWSVGGRTEPQHF; DNA: TGTGCCTGGAGTGTTGGCGGTCGTACGGAGCCCCAGCATTTT
D: TRBD1; size: -; J: TRBJ2-5; V: TRBV4-2; CDR3: CASRGGVEETQYF; DNA: TGTGCCAGCAGAGGGGGCGTGGAGGAGACCCAGTACTTC
D: -; size: -; J: TRBJ1-2; V: TRBV5-1; CDR3: CASSLGVREVGYTF; DNA: TGCGCCAGCAGCCTTGGTGTCAGGGAGGTTGGCTACACCTTC
D: TRBD1; size: -; J: TRBJ2-3; V: TRBV30; CDR3: CAWSLGQEYTDTQYF; DNA: TGTGCCTGGAGTCTTGGACAGGAATACACAGATACGCAGTATTTT
D: TRBD1; size: -; J: TRBJ2-7; V: TRBV9; CDR3: CASSFKQGMEQYF; DNA: TGTGCCAGCAGCTTCAAACAGGGGATGGAGCAGTACTTC
D: TRBD2; size: -; J: TRBJ2-1; V: TRBV2; CDR3: CASSDRTSGGENEQFF; DNA: TGTGCCAGCAGTGACCGGACTAGCGGGGGGGAGAATGAGCAGTTCTTC
D: -; size: few; J: TRBJ2-1; V: TRBV14; CDR3: CASSHWGSQFF; DNA: TGTGCCAGCAGTCATTGGGGATCGCAGTTCTTC
D: -; size: -; J: TRBJ2-5; V: TRBV30; CDR3: CAWSVTGSPQYF; DNA: TGTGCCTGGAGTGTAACAGGCAGCCCCCAGTACTTC
D: TRBD1; size: -; J: TRBJ1-2; V: TRBV4-3; CDR3: CASSQDRGRSGYTF; DNA: TGCGCCAGCAGCCAAGACAGGGGGAGGTCTGGCTACACCTTC
D: -; size: -; J: TRBJ2-3; V: TRBV9; CDR3: CASSREQLSTDTQYF; DNA: TGTGCCAGCAGCCGCGAACAGTTAAGCACAGATACGCAGTATTTT
D: TRBD1; size: -; J: TRBJ1-2; V: TRBV5-6; CDR3: CASSFAGTGPTNYGYTF; DNA: TGTGCCAGCAGCTTCGCCGGGACAGGACCCACTAACTATGGCTACACCTTC
D: -; size: -; J: TRBJ2-6; V: TRBV10-3; CDR3: CATNSGANVLTF; DNA: TGTGCCACGAACTCTGGGGCCAACGTCCTGACTTTC
D: -; size: -; J: TRBJ1-3; V: TRBV28; CDR3: CASSRKTGGSGNTIYF; DNA: TGTGCCAGCAGCCGAAAAACAGGTGGCTCTGGAAACACCATATATTTT
D: -; size: -; J: TRBJ2-3; V: TRBV10-3; CDR3: CATVDSNADTQYF; DNA: TGTGCCACCGTTGATTCCAATGCAGATACGCAGTATTTT
D: TRBD1; size: -; J: TRBJ1-6; V: TRBV5-1; CDR3: CASSLRTGEKSPLHF; DNA: TGCGCCAGCAGCTTGCGGACAGGGGAAAAGTCACCCCTCCACTTT
D: -; size: -; J: TRBJ2-1; V: TRBV29-1; CDR3: CSVLTPMGSYNEQFF; DNA: TGCAGCGTCCTCACCCCCATGGGCTCCTACAATGAGCAGTTCTTC
D: -; size: -; J: TRBJ1-6; V: TRBV25-1; CDR3: CASRQRSSYNSPLHF; DNA: TGTGCCAGTCGACAGCGGAGCTCCTATAATTCACCCCTCCACTTT
D: -; size: -; J: TRBJ2-1; V: TRBV5-1; CDR3: CASSLGQTYNEQFF; DNA: TGCGCCAGCAGCTTGGGACAGACGTACAATGAGCAGTTCTTC
D: -; size: few; J: TRBJ1-2; V: TRBV15; CDR3: CATSAGYAGYTF; DNA: TGTGCCACCAGTGCGGGGTACGCTGGCTACACCTTC
D: -; size: -; J: TRBJ1-1; V: TRBV13; CDR3: CASSLVRGMAFF; DNA: TGTGCCAGCAGCTTAGTTCGGGGCATGGCTTTCTTT
D: -; size: -; J: TRBJ2-1; V: TRBV9; CDR3: CASSATNYNEQFF; DNA: TGTGCCAGCAGCGCCACTAATTACAATGAGCAGTTCTTC
D: -; size: -; J: TRBJ1-2; V: TRBV29-1; CDR3: CSVGTYYGYTF; DNA: TGCAGCGTTGGGACGTACTATGGCTACACCTTC
D: TRBD1; size: -; J: TRBJ2-7; V: TRBV7-2; CDR3: CASSFPGTENYERYF; DNA: TGTGCCAGCAGCTTTCCCGGGACAGAAAACTACGAGCGGTACTTC
D: -; size: few; J: TRBJ2-3; V: TRBV29-1; CDR3: CSVDGTPTDTQYF; DNA: TGCAGCGTCGACGGAACTCCCACAGATACGCAGTATTTT
D: -; size: -; J: TRBJ1-1; V: TRBV4-3; CDR3: CASSQALGGTEAFF; DNA: TGCGCCAGCAGCCAAGCCTTAGGAGGCACTGAAGCTTTCTTT
D: TRBD1; size: -; J: TRBJ1-5; V: TRBV9; CDR3: CASSRGQDSQPQHF; DNA: TGTGCCAGCAGCCGGGGACAGGACAGTCAGCCCCAGCATTTT
D: TRBD1; size: -; J: TRBJ2-7; V: TRBV19; CDR3: CASSPTGDEQYF; DNA: TGTGCCAGTAGCCCGACAGGGGACGAGCAGTACTTC
D: -; size: -; J: TRBJ1-2; V: TRBV9; CDR3: CASSPRSDYGYTF; DNA: TGTGCCAGCAGCCCGCGGTCGGACTATGGCTACACCTTC
D: -; size: -; J: TRBJ2-7; V: TRBV6-5; CDR3: CASSPTSYEQYF; DNA: TGTGCCAGCAGTCCTACCTCCTACGAGCAGTACTTC
D: TRBD1; size: -; J: TRBJ1-1; V: TRBV30; CDR3: CAWSVNRGGTEAFF; DNA: TGTGCCTGGAGTGTTAACAGGGGTGGCACTGAAGCTTTCTTT